One TCR beta chain is described in this entry. The data belong to a study of blood T cell repertoires in COVID-19. Study-level background: Sources were T cells, B-cell-depleted T cells, or PBMCs; the material itself was cDNA or gDNA.

Assay: immunoSEQ multiplex PCR; the TCRdb copy retains only in-frame clones and omits some. Altogether 180,000 or so clones are present, around 88% being singletons, with the ten largest covering under 4.5%. From germline, CDR1 is SEHNR and CDR2 FQNEAQ (reference sequence). The ends were cut back, 1 base at V and 5 bases at J, with 9 bases in the middle. The CDR3 covers 13 residues. Sequencing was performed on peripheral blood. The TCR sequence derives from a woman aged 30 to 39 with acute or convalescent COVID-19. J is TRBJ2-7 and V is TRBV7-9; a weak D match, TRBD1 (5 bases). The CDR3 protein is CASSLEHRHEQYF. The DNA of the CDR3 is TGTGCCAGCAGCTTAGAGCACAGGCACGAGCAGTACTTC.